The present T cell receptor beta chain was sequenced within a study of molecular identifiers for immune sequencing clone quantification. As previously described, bulk TCR libraries were made using listed TCR primers. TCRdb redid the calling of the PCR reads with MiXCR, one entry per CDR3 protein. The data contain some 70,000 distinct CDR3 sequences, roughly 18% of them seen just once; the ten biggest clones take up around 1.5%. Trimming cost V 9 bases and J 3 bases, with 15 bases left between them. Germline CDR1 LGHDT, CDR2 YNNKEL (reference sequence). The CDR3 sequence is 15 residues long. The authors sorted naive CD8 T cells as CD8+CD4-CCR7+CD45RA+. This clonotype was counted at least ten times.

This chain joins TRBV3-1 and TRBJ2-6; D may match TRBD1 or TRBD2 (5 bases each). The source material was naive CD8+ T cells from blood, with Jurkat cell RNA spiked in. Subset defined: FACS-sorted CD8+CD4-CCR7+CD45RA+ naive T cells. The TCR originated in a human donor in good health. Some libraries in this study had Jurkat cell RNA spiked in. CDR3 protein: CASNRGTNGANVLTF. CDR3 in DNA: TGTGCCAGTAACAGAGGGACGAATGGGGCCAACGTCCTGACTTTC.